Listed below are T cell receptor beta chains from one sample, sequenced in a study of blood T cells in healthy people across ages. Via MiXCR, TCRdb re-called the 5' RACE reads, giving one row per CDR3 protein. This sample has some 1.6 million distinct CDR3 sequences, with around 36% found just once. The sequenced material came from blood. The receptors here all came from a woman aged 30 to 39 in good health. CDR3s include the opening cysteine and the closing phenylalanine or tryptophan. Fields, in order: J gene, clone size, V gene, D gene, CDR3 protein, CDR3 DNA. D genes are given only for firm matches. Rows give clone size only sometimes, using once, few, many, or a class for an expanded clone.

j_call: TRBJ2-7; clone_size: few; v_call: TRBV2; d_call: -; cdr3_aa: CASVARDSPHSYEQYF; cdr3_nt: TGTGCCAGTGTGGCCCGGGACTCACCCCACTCCTACGAGCAGTACTTC
j_call: TRBJ2-1; clone_size: few; v_call: TRBV9; d_call: -; cdr3_aa: CASSVDGANSYNEQFF; cdr3_nt: TGTGCCAGCAGCGTAGACGGGGCAAACTCCTACAATGAGCAGTTCTTC
j_call: TRBJ2-1; clone_size: -; v_call: TRBV6-1; d_call: TRBD2; cdr3_aa: CASKTSSYYNEQFF; cdr3_nt: TGTGCCAGCAAGACTAGCTCTTACTACAATGAGCAGTTCTTC
j_call: TRBJ1-2; clone_size: few; v_call: TRBV6-1; d_call: -; cdr3_aa: CASSRTRDGYTF; cdr3_nt: TGTGCCAGCAGCAGAACCAGGGACGGCTACACCTTC
j_call: TRBJ2-5; clone_size: -; v_call: TRBV5-1; d_call: TRBD1; cdr3_aa: CASSRPGQGRGQETQYF; cdr3_nt: TGCGCCAGCAGCAGACCGGGACAGGGTCGAGGGCAAGAGACCCAGTACTTC
j_call: TRBJ2-5; clone_size: -; v_call: TRBV20-1; d_call: TRBD2; cdr3_aa: CSASALAGAGGGETQYF; cdr3_nt: TGCAGTGCTAGTGCCCTAGCGGGGGCCGGTGGTGGGGAGACCCAGTACTTC
j_call: TRBJ2-7; clone_size: few; v_call: TRBV27; d_call: -; cdr3_aa: CASSLGLGNEQYF; cdr3_nt: TGTGCCAGCAGTTTAGGGCTGGGGAACGAGCAGTACTTC
j_call: TRBJ2-7; clone_size: few; v_call: TRBV9; d_call: TRBD1; cdr3_aa: CASSVGTGTDFHEQYF; cdr3_nt: TGTGCCAGCAGCGTAGGTACCGGGACAGACTTCCACGAGCAGTACTTC
j_call: TRBJ1-2; clone_size: -; v_call: TRBV30; d_call: -; cdr3_aa: CAWSLVDYGYTF; cdr3_nt: TGTGCCTGGAGTCTCGTGGACTATGGCTACACCTTC
j_call: TRBJ2-3; clone_size: -; v_call: TRBV28; d_call: -; cdr3_aa: CASSFIAAGGTDTQYF; cdr3_nt: TGTGCCAGCAGTTTTATAGCGGCTGGGGGCACAGATACGCAGTATTTT
j_call: TRBJ2-1; clone_size: few; v_call: TRBV20-1; d_call: -; cdr3_aa: CSASGPGTFYNEQFF; cdr3_nt: TGCAGTGCTTCCGGCCCCGGGACGTTCTACAATGAGCAGTTCTTC
j_call: TRBJ2-5; clone_size: few; v_call: TRBV5-1; d_call: TRBD2; cdr3_aa: CASKRRGAVQETQYF; cdr3_nt: TGCGCCAGCAAAAGGCGGGGGGCCGTCCAAGAGACCCAGTACTTC
j_call: TRBJ2-7; clone_size: -; v_call: TRBV28; d_call: TRBD1; cdr3_aa: CASRVADRVDEQYF; cdr3_nt: TGTGCCAGCAGGGTTGCGGACAGGGTTGACGAGCAGTACTTC
j_call: TRBJ1-2; clone_size: -; v_call: TRBV7-2; d_call: TRBD1; cdr3_aa: CASEGQNIIDYGYTF; cdr3_nt: TGTGCTTCTGAGGGACAGAACATAATCGACTATGGCTACACCTTC
j_call: TRBJ1-6; clone_size: -; v_call: TRBV20-1; d_call: TRBD1; cdr3_aa: CSASAGGLDSPLHF; cdr3_nt: TGCAGTGCTAGTGCAGGGGGACTGGATTCACCCCTCCACTTT
j_call: TRBJ2-5; clone_size: many; v_call: TRBV4-2; d_call: -; cdr3_aa: CASSQVWQGQETQYF; cdr3_nt: TGTGCCAGCAGCCAAGTCTGGCAGGGACAAGAGACCCAGTACTTC
j_call: TRBJ2-5; clone_size: many; v_call: TRBV29-1; d_call: -; cdr3_aa: CSLNRDQETQYF; cdr3_nt: TGCAGCCTTAACAGGGATCAAGAGACCCAGTACTTC
j_call: TRBJ2-5; clone_size: -; v_call: TRBV5-1; d_call: -; cdr3_aa: CASGPEAGYWEQYF; cdr3_nt: TGCGCCAGCGGCCCGGAGGCAGGGTATTGGGAGCAGTACTTC
j_call: TRBJ2-7; clone_size: -; v_call: TRBV2; d_call: TRBD1; cdr3_aa: CASSQGQGLDEQYF; cdr3_nt: TGTGCCAGCAGTCAAGGACAGGGTCTGGACGAGCAGTACTTC
j_call: TRBJ2-5; clone_size: few; v_call: TRBV4-1; d_call: TRBD2; cdr3_aa: CTSSLGERGGETQYF; cdr3_nt: TGCACCAGCAGCCTCGGGGAGCGGGGTGGGGAGACCCAGTACTTC
j_call: TRBJ1-4; clone_size: -; v_call: TRBV12-3/TRBV12-4; d_call: -; cdr3_aa: CASTHLGGSPRKLFF; cdr3_nt: TGTGCCAGCACCCACCTCGGGGGTTCACCCAGAAAACTGTTTTTT
j_call: TRBJ1-3; clone_size: few; v_call: TRBV20-1; d_call: -; cdr3_aa: CSARNRDTGNTIYF; cdr3_nt: TGCAGTGCTAGGAATCGGGATACTGGAAACACCATATATTTT
j_call: TRBJ2-7; clone_size: few; v_call: TRBV10-3; d_call: TRBD2; cdr3_aa: CATNSLEREWYEQYF; cdr3_nt: TGTGCCACCAATTCTCTGGAGCGGGAGTGGTACGAGCAGTACTTC
j_call: TRBJ2-5; clone_size: -; v_call: TRBV15; d_call: TRBD2; cdr3_aa: CATSREAGGLETQYF; cdr3_nt: TGTGCCACCAGCAGAGAAGCGGGGGGGCTAGAGACCCAGTACTTC
j_call: TRBJ2-1; clone_size: -; v_call: TRBV12-5; d_call: TRBD2; cdr3_aa: CASVPGGSLSNEQFF; cdr3_nt: TGTGCTAGTGTCCCGGGGGGTTCCTTAAGCAATGAGCAGTTCTTC
j_call: TRBJ2-1; clone_size: -; v_call: TRBV12-3/TRBV12-4; d_call: -; cdr3_aa: CASSLAIYRDQQFF; cdr3_nt: TGTGCCAGCAGTTTAGCTATATACAGGGACCAGCAGTTCTTC
j_call: TRBJ2-7; clone_size: few; v_call: TRBV27; d_call: -; cdr3_aa: CASSPMGQYEQYF; cdr3_nt: TGTGCCAGCAGTCCGATGGGGCAGTACGAGCAGTACTTC
j_call: TRBJ2-7; clone_size: -; v_call: TRBV5-1; d_call: -; cdr3_aa: CASRATGRPYEQYF; cdr3_nt: TGCGCCAGCAGAGCTACTGGAAGACCCTACGAGCAGTACTTC
j_call: TRBJ2-7; clone_size: many; v_call: TRBV4-2; d_call: -; cdr3_aa: CASSQERTSSYEQYF; cdr3_nt: TGTGCCAGCAGCCAAGAAAGGACGAGCTCCTACGAGCAGTACTTC